One sample yielded the 2 T cell receptor beta chains listed below, sequenced in a study of shared clonotypes between healthy human individuals. Naivety among CD8 cells was defined by CD45RO negativity and positive CCR7 selection, thereby excluding terminally differentiated effector memory CD45RA+ cells. The data were produced by immunoSEQ multiplex PCR, yet TCRdb's version contains in-frame clones alone and is incomplete. The sample consists of hundreds of thousands of clones, approximately 95% of them appearing once. The source material was naive CD8+ T cells sorted from blood. The receptor source for this set is a woman in her 30s in good health.

The J gene is TRBJ1-5, the V gene TRBV2, with unresolved D. The CDR3 is 14 amino acids. V lost 7 bases to trimming and J lost 1 base, with 11 bases between them. Germline V gene sequence: CDR1 SNHLY, CDR2 FYNNEI. CDR3 sequence reads: CASTIGESNQPQHF. CDR3 sequence (DNA): TGTGCCAGCACGATTGGGGAGAGCAATCAGCCCCAGCATTTT.

This chain links TRBV6-5 with TRBJ2-7; D is undetermined. CDR3 size: 14 residues. Deletions cut 6 bases from V and 4 bases from J, with 16 bases between. Germline V gene sequence: CDR1 MNHEY, CDR2 SVGAGI. The CDR3 reads CASSPFPGAYEQYF. In DNA, the CDR3 is TGTGCCAGCAGCCCTTTTCCAGGAGCGTACGAGCAGTACTTC.